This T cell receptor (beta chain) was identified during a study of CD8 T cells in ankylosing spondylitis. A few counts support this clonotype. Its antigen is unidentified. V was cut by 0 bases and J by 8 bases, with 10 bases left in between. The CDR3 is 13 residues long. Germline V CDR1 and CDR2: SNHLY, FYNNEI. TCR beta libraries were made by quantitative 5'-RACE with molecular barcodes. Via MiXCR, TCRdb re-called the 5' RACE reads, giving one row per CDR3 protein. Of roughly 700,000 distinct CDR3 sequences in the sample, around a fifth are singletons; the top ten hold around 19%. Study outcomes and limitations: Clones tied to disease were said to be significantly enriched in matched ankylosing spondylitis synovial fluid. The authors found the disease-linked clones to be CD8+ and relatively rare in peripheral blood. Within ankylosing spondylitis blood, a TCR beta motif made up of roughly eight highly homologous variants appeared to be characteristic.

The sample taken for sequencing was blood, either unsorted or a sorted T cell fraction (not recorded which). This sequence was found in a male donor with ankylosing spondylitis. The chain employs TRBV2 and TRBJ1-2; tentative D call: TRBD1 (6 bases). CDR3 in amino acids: CASSEATGNGYTF. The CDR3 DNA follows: TGTGCCAGCAGTGAAGCGACAGGCAACGGCTACACCTTC. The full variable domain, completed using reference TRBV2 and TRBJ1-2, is EPEVTQTPSHQVTQMGQEVILRCVPISNHLYFYWYRQILGQKVEFLVSFYNNEISEKSEIFDDQFSVERPDGSNFTLKIRSTKLEDSAMYFCASSEATGNGYTFGSGTRLTVV.